The next 25 T cell receptor beta chains were all read from a single sample in a study of CD8 T cells in ankylosing spondylitis. Findings of the study overall: Seemingly characteristic of ankylosing spondylitis blood was a TCR beta motif consisting of about 8 highly homologous variants.

These TCRs' antigens remain unknown. TCRdb analysed the 5' RACE reads with MiXCR anew, one entry per CDR3 protein. The sample contains approximately 540,000 distinct CDR3 sequences, 12% of which appear only once. Material for sequencing was blood, either unsorted or a sorted T cell fraction (not recorded which). The receptors stem from a male donor with ankylosing spondylitis.

The J gene is TRBJ2-7, the V gene TRBV7-9, with TRBD2 identical over 10 bases. CDR3 length equals 17 residues. Germline loops: CDR1 SEHNR, CDR2 FQNEAQ (reference sequence). The ends lost 3 bases at V and 7 bases at J; junction bases unmatched: 15. CDR3 region: CASSLGPTSGKGFEQYV. CDR3 sequence (DNA): TGTGCCAGCAGCTTGGGCCCAACTAGCGGGAAGGGATTTGAGCAGTACGTC.

V gene TRBV20-1 combines with J gene TRBJ2-3; no definite D call. Trimming shortened V by 3 bases and J by 2 bases, and 9 bases separated the two germline ends. CDR1 and CDR2 from the germline V gene are DFQATT and SNEGSKA (reference sequence). The CDR3 extends over 13 amino acids. In DNA form, the CDR3 reads TGCAGTGCTAGGTGGCAGTCCACAGATACGCAGTATTTT. It specifies CSARWQSTDTQYF.

V is TRBV7-2 and J is TRBJ1-6; D is ambiguous. The CDR3 has 13 residues. The germline V gene encodes CDR1 SGHTA and CDR2 FQGNSA. V was trimmed by 5 bases and J by 6 bases, leaving 8 bases between them. DNA of the CDR3: TGTGCCAGCAGCAAGGGCAGTAATTCACCCCTCCACTTT. Its protein is CASSKGSNSPLHF.

This clonotype appeared a few times. V is TRBV7-6 and J is TRBJ2-5; 9 nucleotides match TRBD1. CDR1 and CDR2 (germline): SGHVS, FNYEAQ. V lost 4 bases to trimming and J lost 5 bases; unmatched junction nucleotides: 5. CDR3 size: 14 residues. CDR3: CASSWGQGRETQYF. The CDR3 DNA reads TGTGCCAGCAGCTGGGGACAGGGAAGGGAGACCCAGTACTTC.

The chain carries TRBV5-6 and TRBJ2-1; D is unclear. V was pared by 5 bases and J by 6 bases, with 12 bases between. Germline CDR1 SGHDT, CDR2 YYEEEE. The CDR3 runs to 13 residues. In nucleotides, the CDR3 is TGTGCCAGCAGACCCGGACGGTTCAATGAGCAGTTCTTC. Residues: CASRPGRFNEQFF.

This clonotype came up many times. V usage is TRBV24-1 and J usage is TRBJ2-3; D is perhaps TRBD1 or TRBD2 (5 bases each). The CDR3 extends over 12 amino acids. CDR1 is KGHDR and CDR2 is SFDVKD in the germline V gene. Trimming took 9 bases from V and 1 from J, leaving 7 bases between them. The CDR3 here is CATGTGTDTQYF. In nucleotides, the CDR3 is TGTGCCACCGGGACGGGCACAGATACGCAGTATTTT.

At least ten counts were recorded for this clonotype. The V gene is TRBV5-1, the J gene TRBJ1-1; tentative D call: TRBD1 (5 bases). Trimming shortened V by 2 bases and J by 1 base, and 15 bases separated the two germline ends. Germline V gene sequence: CDR1 SGHRS, CDR2 YFSETQ. The length of the CDR3 is 16 residues. This chain's CDR3 is CASSFVWGGSNTEAFF. In DNA, the CDR3 is TGCGCCAGCAGCTTCGTCTGGGGCGGGTCGAACACTGAAGCTTTCTTT.

This clonotype was detected ten times or more. This chain joins TRBV5-1 and TRBJ2-2, with 8 bases matching TRBD2. Losses at the gene ends were 4 bases for V and 1 base for J; bases not matched to a gene: 6. Germline CDR1 reads SGHRS; CDR2 reads YFSETQ. The CDR3 covers 16 residues. CDR3: CASSIGGALNTGELFF. CDR3 in DNA: TGCGCCAGCAGCATCGGGGGGGCGCTGAACACCGGGGAGCTGTTTTTT.

This chain joins TRBV3-1 and TRBJ1-4; D not resolved. This CDR3 is 14 amino acids long. Germline V gene data show CDR1 as LGHDT and CDR2 as YNNKEL (reference sequence). V lost 2 bases and J 4 bases, leaving 8 bases between the germline ends. As DNA, the CDR3 is TGTGCCAGCAGCCAACTCAGTCTTAATGAAAAACTGTTTTTT. This encodes CASSQLSLNEKLFF.

The chain carries TRBV3-1 and TRBJ2-2; D is unresolved. In germline, CDR1 is LGHDT, CDR2 YNNKEL (reference sequence). The CDR3 runs to 12 residues. With 1 base removed from V and 9 bases from J, the gap between germline ends came to 6 bases. The CDR3 DNA is TGTGCCAGCAGCCAAGTTTTCCGGGAGCTGTTTTTT. Translation: CASSQVFRELFF. The variable domain in full, completed from reference TRBV3-1 and TRBJ2-2, reads DTAVSQTPKYLVTQMGNDKSIKCEQNLGHDTMYWYKQDSKKFLKIMFSYNNKELIINETVPNRFSPKSPDKAHLNLHINSLELGDSAVYFCASSQVFRELFFGEGSRLTVL.

This chain uses TRBV27 with TRBJ2-1; possible D gene TRBD1, 7 bases. In germline, CDR1 is MNHEY, CDR2 SMNVEV (reference sequence). The CDR3 spans 16 residues. Deletions cut 11 bases from V and 0 bases from J, with 20 bases between. CDR3 protein: CACGKGAGSSYNEQFF. The CDR3 DNA reads TGTGCCTGCGGGAAGGGGGCGGGGAGCTCCTACAATGAGCAGTTCTTC.

The chain links TRBV11-3 to TRBJ2-3; TRBD1 agrees at 8 bases. Trimming cost V 3 bases and J 4 bases; bases outside gene matches: 3. This CDR3 comprises 14 residues. CDR1 SGHNT and CDR2 YENEEA come from the germline V gene. The CDR3 DNA sequence: TGTGCCAGCAGCTTCCAGGGGGCCGCAGATACGCAGTATTTT. Its translation: CASSFQGAADTQYF.

This clonotype was detected a few times. The chain is built from TRBV5-1 and TRBJ2-3; 8 bases are shared with TRBD2. This CDR3 has 14 amino acids. V lost 4 bases and J lost 6; bases outside the gene matches: 7. The germline V gene has CDR1 SGHRS and CDR2 YFSETQ. CDR3 amino acids: CASSPGTSRDTQYF. The CDR3 DNA reads TGCGCCAGCAGCCCCGGGACTAGTCGGGATACGCAGTATTTT.

This clonotype was counted only a few times. The J gene is TRBJ1-4, the V gene TRBV5-1, with 7 bases that match TRBD1. With 5 bases clipped from V and 14 bases from J, the junction kept 12 bases outside the gene matches. The CDR3 contains 13 residues. Germline V gives CDR1 SGHRS, CDR2 YFSETQ. CDR3 residues: CASSRTGAEMLFF. For the CDR3, the DNA is TGCGCCAGCAGTCGGACAGGAGCTGAAATGCTGTTTTTT.

This clonotype showed up many times. The chain joins TRBV5-5 to TRBJ2-1; D may correspond to TRBD1 or TRBD2 (5 bases each). There are 15 residues in the CDR3. Germline V gene sequence: CDR1 SGHKS, CDR2 YYEKEE (reference sequence). V was cut by 2 bases and J by 2 bases, with 11 bases left in between. CDR3 loop: CASSLWDGAYNEQFF. The CDR3 DNA sequence: TGTGCCAGCAGCTTATGGGACGGTGCCTACAATGAGCAGTTCTTC.

The chain is built from TRBV20-1 and TRBJ2-3; 9 bases match TRBD2. Germline V lookup: CDR1 DFQATT, CDR2 SNEGSKA (reference sequence). This CDR3 has 17 amino acids. V shed 0 bases, J shed 1 base, and the junction held 8 bases outside the gene matches. The CDR3 nucleotides are TGCAGTGCTAGAGATCAGAAGGCTAGCGGGGGCACAGATACGCAGTATTTT. Translating gives CSARDQKASGGTDTQYF.

The chain joins TRBV11-3 to TRBJ2-2, with 9 bases identical to TRBD1. V was pared by 1 base and J by 5 bases, with 2 bases of the junction left unmatched. Looked up from germline, CDR1 is SGHNT and CDR2 is YENEEA. The CDR3 length is 15 residues. CDR3 sequence (DNA): TGTGCCAGCAGCTTAGGGACAGGGGAGACCGGGGAGCTGTTTTTT. Amino acids: CASSLGTGETGELFF.

This clonotype was detected only a few times. This is likely a read error, given that the CDR3 carries no conserved phenylalanine or tryptophan at its end. The V and J genes are TRBV10-3 and TRBJ2-1; 10 bases align to TRBD2. The trim removed 4 bases at V and 7 bases at J, leaving 4 bases unmatched. The CDR3 sequence is 14 residues long. Germline V gene sequence: CDR1 ENHRY, CDR2 SYGVKD. DNA for the CDR3: TGTGCCATCAGTGGAGGACTAGCGGAGAATGAGCAGTTCTTG. Encoded protein: CAISGGLAENEQFL.

Many counts were recorded for this clonotype. The genes are TRBV20-1 and TRBJ1-5; maybe TRBD1 (5 bases). The V gene lost 0 bases and the J gene lost 0 bases, with 15 bases spanning the gap. Per the germline V gene, CDR1 is DFQATT and CDR2 is SNEGSKA (reference sequence). This CDR3 comprises 17 residues. For the CDR3, the DNA is TGCAGTGCTAGAGAGTATGACAGCCTGTATAGCAATCAGCCCCAGCATTTT. Translating gives CSAREYDSLYSNQPQHF.

This clonotype was recorded a few times. J is TRBJ1-1 and V is TRBV29-1; D is unresolved. Germline V lookup: CDR1 SQVTM, CDR2 ANQGSEA. V was clipped by 7 bases and J by 4 bases, with 19 bases between them. This CDR3 comprises 14 residues. The CDR3 DNA reads TGCAGCGGTGGTAGGACCGCAGGAGGCACTGAAGCTTTCTTT. Translation: CSGGRTAGGTEAFF.

This clonotype has at least ten counts. The gene calls are TRBV30 and TRBJ1-2, with D hard to call. This CDR3 has 10 amino acids. V lost 6 bases to trimming and J lost 11 bases, with 13 bases between them. Germline CDR1 and CDR2: GTSNPN and SVGIG (reference sequence). The CDR3 DNA reads TGTGCCTGCCGAAGAGGATCGTACACCTTC. Translating gives CACRRGSYTF.

This chain uses TRBV20-1 with TRBJ2-3, with TRBD2 identical over 10 bases. CDR1 and CDR2 from the germline V gene are DFQATT and SNEGSKA (reference sequence). Trimming removed 5 bases from V and 2 bases from J; junction bases left unmatched: 10. The CDR3 sequence is 16 residues long. CDR3 loop: CSAPIRTSGFTDTQYF. CDR3 sequence (DNA): TGCAGTGCTCCCATCCGGACTAGCGGTTTCACAGATACGCAGTATTTT.

This clonotype was picked up a small number of times. This chain uses TRBV5-1 with TRBJ2-6; TRBD1 is a possible D gene (6 bases). The CDR3 extends over 17 amino acids. V lost 4 bases and J 0 bases, leaving 14 bases between the germline ends. Per the germline V gene, CDR1 is SGHRS and CDR2 is YFSETQ. The CDR3 sequence is CASSTGPLSSGANVLTF. The CDR3 nucleotides are TGCGCCAGCAGCACAGGGCCCCTGAGCTCTGGGGCCAACGTCCTGACTTTC.

This chain joins TRBV3-1 and TRBJ2-7, with a weak D call TRBD2 (7 bases). The CDR3 covers 18 residues. The germline V gene has CDR1 LGHDT and CDR2 YNNKEL (reference sequence). The V end lost 3 bases, the J end lost 3 bases, and 24 bases lay between the germline ends. CDR3 region: CASSHPSRGGFPNYEQYV. CDR3 DNA: TGTGCCAGCAGCCATCCATCAAGGGGGGGCTTCCCAAACTACGAGCAGTACGTC.

This chain links TRBV7-9 with TRBJ2-5, with D tentatively TRBD2 (6 bases). Trimming took 6 bases from V and 5 from J, leaving 22 bases between them. The CDR3 is made up of 16 amino acids. In germline, CDR1 is SEHNR, CDR2 FQNEAQ (reference sequence). The CDR3 loop reads CASRPMNSTRRETQYF. Written as DNA, the CDR3 is TGTGCCAGCAGACCAATGAACTCGACTAGACGGGAGACCCAGTACTTC.